This T cell receptor (beta chain) was observed in a study of shared clonotypes between healthy human individuals. The study, taken as a whole, reports: Rarefaction showed sorted-subset sequencing was incomplete despite large depth. About 5% of naive CD4 clonotypes were shared across four donors.

The study ran the assay at deep level. The method was immunoSEQ multiplex PCR; TCRdb's version includes in-frame clones alone and lacks a portion of them. The sample includes hundreds of thousands of clones, 97% of them seen just once. Concerning this clone: What it binds is not known.

Looked up from germline, CDR1 is WNHNN and CDR2 is SYGVQD (reference sequence). The V and J ends lost 2 bases and 2 bases respectively, with 19 bases between them. The CDR3 length is 17 residues. The chain joins TRBV10-1 to TRBJ2-7, with TRBD1 as a possible D gene (6 bases). The sample taken for sequencing was naive CD4+ T cells sorted from blood. As for subset: CD45RA+ positively selected. The receptor's source is a woman aged 30 to 39 in good health. CDR3 DNA: TGCGCCAGCAGTGAGGAACCCGATACGGGACACCCCTACGAGCAGTACTTC. Translating gives CASSEEPDTGHPYEQYF.